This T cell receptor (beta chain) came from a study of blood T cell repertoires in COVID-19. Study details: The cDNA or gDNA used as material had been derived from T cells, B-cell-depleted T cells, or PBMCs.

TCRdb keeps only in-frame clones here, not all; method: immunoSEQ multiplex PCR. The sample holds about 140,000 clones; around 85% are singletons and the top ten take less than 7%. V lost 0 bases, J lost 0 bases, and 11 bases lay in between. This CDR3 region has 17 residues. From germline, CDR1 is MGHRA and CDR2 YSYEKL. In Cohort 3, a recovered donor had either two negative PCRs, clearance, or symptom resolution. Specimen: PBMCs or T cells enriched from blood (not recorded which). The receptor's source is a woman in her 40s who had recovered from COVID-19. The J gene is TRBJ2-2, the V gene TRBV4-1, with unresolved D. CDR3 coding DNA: TGCGCCAGCAGCCAAGATTCGGAAACAGCGAACACCGGGGAGCTGTTTTTT. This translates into CASSQDSETANTGELFF.